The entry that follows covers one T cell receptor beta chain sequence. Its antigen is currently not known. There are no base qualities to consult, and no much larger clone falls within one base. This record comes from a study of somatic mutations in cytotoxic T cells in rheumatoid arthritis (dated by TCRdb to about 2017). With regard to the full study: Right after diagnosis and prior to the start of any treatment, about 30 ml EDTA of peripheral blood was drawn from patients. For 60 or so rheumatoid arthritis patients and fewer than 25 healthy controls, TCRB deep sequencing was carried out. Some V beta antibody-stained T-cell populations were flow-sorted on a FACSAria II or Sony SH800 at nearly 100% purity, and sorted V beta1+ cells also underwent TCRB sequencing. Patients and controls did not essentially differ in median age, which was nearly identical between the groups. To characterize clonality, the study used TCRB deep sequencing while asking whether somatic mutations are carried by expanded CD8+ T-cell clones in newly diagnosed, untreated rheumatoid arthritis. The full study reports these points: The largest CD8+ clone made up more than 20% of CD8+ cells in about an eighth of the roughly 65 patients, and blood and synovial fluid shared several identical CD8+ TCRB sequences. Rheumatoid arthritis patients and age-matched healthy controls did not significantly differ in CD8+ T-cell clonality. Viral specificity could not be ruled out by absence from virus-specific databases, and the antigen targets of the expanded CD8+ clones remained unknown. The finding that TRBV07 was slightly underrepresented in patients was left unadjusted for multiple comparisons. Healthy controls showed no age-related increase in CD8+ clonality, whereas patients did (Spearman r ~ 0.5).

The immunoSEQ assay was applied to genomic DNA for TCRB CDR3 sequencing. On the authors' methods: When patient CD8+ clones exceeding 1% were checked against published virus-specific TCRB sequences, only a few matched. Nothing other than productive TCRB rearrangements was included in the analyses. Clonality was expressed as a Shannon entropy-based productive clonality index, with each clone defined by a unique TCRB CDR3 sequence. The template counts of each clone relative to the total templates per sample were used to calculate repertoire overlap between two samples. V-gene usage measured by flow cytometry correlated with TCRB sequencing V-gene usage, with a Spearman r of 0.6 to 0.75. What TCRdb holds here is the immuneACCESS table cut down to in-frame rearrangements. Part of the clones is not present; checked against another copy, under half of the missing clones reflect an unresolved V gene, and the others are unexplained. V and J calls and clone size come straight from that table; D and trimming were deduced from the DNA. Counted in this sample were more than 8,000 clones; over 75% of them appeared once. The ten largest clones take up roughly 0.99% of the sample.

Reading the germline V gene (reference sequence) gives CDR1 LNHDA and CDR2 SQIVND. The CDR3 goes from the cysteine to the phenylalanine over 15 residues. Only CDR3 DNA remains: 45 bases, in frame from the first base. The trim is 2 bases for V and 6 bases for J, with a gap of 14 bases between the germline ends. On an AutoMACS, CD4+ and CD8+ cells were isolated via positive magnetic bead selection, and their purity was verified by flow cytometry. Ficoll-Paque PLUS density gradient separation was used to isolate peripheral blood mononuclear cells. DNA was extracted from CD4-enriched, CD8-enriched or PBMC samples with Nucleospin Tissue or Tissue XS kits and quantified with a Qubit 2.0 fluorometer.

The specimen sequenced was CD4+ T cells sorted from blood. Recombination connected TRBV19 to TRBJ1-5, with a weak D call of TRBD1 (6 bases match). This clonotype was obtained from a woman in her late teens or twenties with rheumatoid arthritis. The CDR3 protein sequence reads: CASSITSGGPQPQHF. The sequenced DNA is TGTGCCAGTAGTATAACCTCGGGGGGCCCTCAGCCCCAGCATTTT.